In its sample, the clone carrying this T cell receptor beta chain was seen a few times. Its antigen remains unidentified. V was cut by 0 bases and J by 4 bases, with 10 bases left in between. The germline CDR1 and CDR2 sequences are LGHNA and YNFKEQ. The CDR3 loop spans 15 amino acids. Sample time point: patch test 1, 2 weeks after DPC sensitization. Treatment in this sample: therapeutic diphenylcyclopropenone sensitization with weekly scalp DPC. The data stem from a study of human T cells and chemical hapten exposure. The overall study: Sensitization involved placing 2% DPC onto an approximately 2 cm by approximately 2 cm region of upper inner arm skin. Alopecia areata, totalis or universalis was found in mostly female patients. Study conclusions and caveats: The formation of large CDR3 similarity clusters by expanded TCRs significantly exceeded that of controls.

In TCRdb, the RACE reads were re-called with MiXCR into one record per CDR3 protein. Of about 90,000 distinct CDR3 sequences in the sample, about 10% are singletons; the top ten hold 2.2%. The chain combines TRBV4-2 with TRBJ1-3; no clear D gene. Sequenced here: whole blood, sampled in connection with sensitization to the hapten diphenylcyclopropenone (DPC). The receptor was derived from a man aged 40-55 years with alopecia areata. Some clones in this sample may be carry-over from other donors' samples. CDR3 in amino acids: CASSQDLQPGNTIYF. The CDR3 bases are TGTGCCAGCAGCCAAGATCTGCAGCCAGGAAACACCATATATTTT.